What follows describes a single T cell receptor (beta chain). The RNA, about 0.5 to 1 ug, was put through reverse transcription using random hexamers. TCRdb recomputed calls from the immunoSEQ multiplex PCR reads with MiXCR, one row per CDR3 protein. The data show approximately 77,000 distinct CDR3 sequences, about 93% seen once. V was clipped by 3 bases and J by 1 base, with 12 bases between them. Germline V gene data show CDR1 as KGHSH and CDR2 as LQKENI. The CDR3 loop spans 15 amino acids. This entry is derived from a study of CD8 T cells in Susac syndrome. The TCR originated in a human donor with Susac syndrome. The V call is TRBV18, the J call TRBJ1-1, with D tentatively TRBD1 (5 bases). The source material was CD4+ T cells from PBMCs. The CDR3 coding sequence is TGTGCCAGCTCACCTTCACCGGGGCAGAACACTGAAGCTTTCTTT. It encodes CASSPSPGQNTEAFF. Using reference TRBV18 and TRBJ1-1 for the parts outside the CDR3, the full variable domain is NAGVMQNPRHLVRRRGQEARLRCSPMKGHSHVYWYRQLPEEGLKFMVYLQKENIIDESGMPKERFSAEFPKEGPSILRIQQVVRGDSAAYFCASSPSPGQNTEAFFGQGTRLTVV.